The next 8 T cell receptor beta chains were all read from a single sample in a study of CXCR4 blockade with PD-1 therapy in pancreatic cancer. The method was immunoSEQ multiplex PCR; TCRdb's version includes in-frame clones alone and lacks a portion of them. The repertoire holds some 5,000 clones, with around 62% as singletons. The sequencing sample was made of tumor tissue. Receptors were obtained from a human donor with pancreatic ductal adenocarcinoma.

The V gene is TRBV19, the J gene TRBJ2-7; TRBD2 matches 8 bases. Germline V lookup: CDR1 LNHDA, CDR2 SQIVND (reference sequence). This CDR3 spans 15 amino acids. The junction had 8 bases not matched to a gene; V was cut back by 0 bases and J by 7 bases. The chain's CDR3 is CASSIDPSGRGEQYF. The DNA for the CDR3 is TGTGCCAGTAGTATAGATCCGAGCGGGAGAGGTGAGCAGTACTTC. Drawing the rest from reference TRBV19 and TRBJ2-7, the complete variable domain is DGGITQSPKYLFRKEGQNVTLSCEQNLNHDAMYWYRQDPGQGLRLIYYSQIVNDFQKGDIAEGYSVSREKKESFPLTVTSAQKNPTAFYLCASSIDPSGRGEQYFGPGTRLTVT.

The chain employs TRBV11-3 and TRBJ1-3; 12 bases align to TRBD1. The CDR3 spans 17 residues. V was pared by 4 bases and J by 2 bases, with 6 bases of the junction left unmatched. The germline CDR1 and CDR2 sequences are SGHNT and YENEEA. CDR3 region: CASSSPGTGGPGNTIYF. Here the CDR3 DNA reads TGTGCCAGCAGCTCCCCCGGGACAGGGGGCCCTGGAAACACCATATATTTT.

The rearrangement uses TRBV28 and TRBJ2-7, with D perhaps given as TRBD1 or TRBD2 (5 bases each). Trimming cost V 7 bases and J 2 bases, with 12 bases left between them. The CDR3 has 13 amino acids. Per germline, CDR1 MDHEN and CDR2 SYDVKM. The CDR3 DNA is TGTGCCAGCATGCCAGGGACCGCCTACGAGCAGTACTTC. Translating gives CASMPGTAYEQYF.

The gene calls are TRBV9 and TRBJ2-1, with D unresolved. CDR1 and CDR2 from the germline V gene are SGDLS and YYNGEE. Between the trimmed V and J ends, which lost 2 bases and 6 bases, there was a span of 9 bases. The CDR3 is 13 amino acids. CDR3 coding DNA: TGTGCCAGCAGCGTGGGGTGGGCCAATGAGCAGTTCTTC. It encodes CASSVGWANEQFF.

A few counts support this clone. The V and J genes are TRBV7-1 and TRBJ2-2, with TRBD2 identical over 12 bases. TRBV7-1 counts as an open reading frame of uncertain function. The CDR3 length is 15 residues. V gave up 5 bases and J gave up 7 bases; unmatched junction bases: 5. The CDR3 is CASSNRLAGVGELFF. DNA of the CDR3: TGTGCCAGCAGCAACAGACTAGCGGGAGTCGGGGAGCTGTTTTTT.

The rearrangement uses TRBV18 and TRBJ2-3; unclear D gene. Germline V gene data show CDR1 as KGHSH and CDR2 as LQKENI. V lost 5 bases, J lost 1 base, and 10 bases lay in between. The CDR3 sequence is 14 residues long. CDR3: CASSIDEGTDTQYF. In nucleotides, the CDR3 is TGTGCCAGCTCAATTGATGAAGGCACAGATACGCAGTATTTT. The variable domain in full, with the rest retrieved from reference TRBV18 and TRBJ2-3, is NAGVMQNPRHLVRRRGQEARLRCSPMKGHSHVYWYRQLPEEGLKFMVYLQKENIIDESGMPKERFSAEFPKEGPSILRIQQVVRGDSAAYFCASSIDEGTDTQYFGPGTRLTVL.

This clone was recorded a few times. V and J are TRBV9 and TRBJ2-3; 8 positions match TRBD2. Trimming removed 1 base from V and 2 bases from J; junction bases left unmatched: 3. Germline CDR1 is SGDLS and CDR2 is YYNGEE. This CDR3 contains 15 residues. In DNA form, the CDR3 reads TGTGCCAGCAGCGTACGGGAGGGAGCCACAGATACGCAGTATTTT. Its protein product is CASSVREGATDTQYF.

This clone was counted between two and nine times. The chain has TRBV6-8 and TRBJ2-1; 7 bases fit TRBD2. Unmatched junction bases numbered 12, after V lost 0 bases and J lost 7 bases. The CDR3 loop spans 17 amino acids. Germline V lookup: CDR1 MNHGY, CDR2 SAAAGT. CDR3 DNA sequence: TGTGCCAGCAGTTACTCAGTCAATCGGGAGGCTGGGAATGAGCAGTTCTTC. Amino acid sequence: CASSYSVNREAGNEQFF.